This T cell receptor beta chain was documented in a study of blood T cell repertoires in COVID-19. Followed longitudinally, the Seattle patients had been enrolled during active infection. Using immunoSEQ multiplex PCR, the repertoire was profiled, and TCRdb retains in-frame clones only, with some absent. This table holds some 360,000 clones, around 87% found once. The length of the CDR3 is 18 residues. Germline V CDR1 and CDR2: SGHTS, YDEGEE. Trimming took 4 bases from V and 4 from J, leaving 24 bases between them. The V call is TRBV5-8, the J call TRBJ1-3, with D perhaps matching TRBD1 (5 bases). The sequencing sample was made of peripheral blood. The clonotype comes from a woman aged 60-75 years with COVID-19, enrolled during active disease. The DNA of the CDR3 is TGTGCCAGCAGCACCGGGTCCGAATTACTCGGGGGAGGAAACACCATATATTTT. Its protein product is CASSTGSELLGGGNTIYF.